This T cell receptor beta chain was captured in a study of ipilimumab plus nivolumab after autologous stem cell transplantation. Whole-study results and caveats: TCR repertoire, Treg phenotype and gut microbiota reportedly support more study of this approach.

Of note for this clone: No antigen is known for it.

TCRdb's copy holds only in-frame clones and misses some; the assay was immunoSEQ multiplex PCR. The sample contains tens of thousands of clones, approximately 83% of which appear only once. This TCR was recovered from a male donor with diffuse large B-cell lymphoma. The sample was PBMCs, taken in a trial of ipilimumab plus nivolumab as post-transplant consolidation.

The CDR3 sequence is CAWSVGGGYEQYF. CDR3 in DNA: TGTGCCTGGAGTGTGGGAGGGGGCTACGAGCAGTACTTC. The chain has TRBV30 and TRBJ2-7, with a weak D call TRBD2 (7 bases). This CDR3 has 13 residues. The V end was cut by 0 bases, the J end by 3 bases, with 9 bases between. Germline V gives CDR1 GTSNPN, CDR2 SVGIG (reference sequence).